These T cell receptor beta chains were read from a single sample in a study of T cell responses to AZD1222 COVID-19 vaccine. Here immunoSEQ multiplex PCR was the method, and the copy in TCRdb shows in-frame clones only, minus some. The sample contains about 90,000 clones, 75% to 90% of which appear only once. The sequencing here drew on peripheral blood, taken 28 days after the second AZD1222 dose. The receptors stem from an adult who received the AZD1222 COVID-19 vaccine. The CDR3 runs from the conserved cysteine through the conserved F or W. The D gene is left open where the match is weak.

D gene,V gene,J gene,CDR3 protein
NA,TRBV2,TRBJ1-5,CASSPRVAVQPQHF
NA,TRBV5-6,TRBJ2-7,CASSLGLAGSTYEQYF
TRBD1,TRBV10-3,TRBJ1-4,CAISAGGPTNEKLFF
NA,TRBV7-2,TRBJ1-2,CASSTPALRGGYTF
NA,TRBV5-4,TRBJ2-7,CATYPIGAAEQYF
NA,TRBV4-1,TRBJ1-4,CASSQGSGSREKLFF
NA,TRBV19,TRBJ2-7,CASALAHRSYEQYF
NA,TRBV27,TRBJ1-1,CASRASGVNTEAFF
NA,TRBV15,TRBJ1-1,CATSTPSPGVEAFF
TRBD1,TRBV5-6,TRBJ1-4,CASRGPQGGQEKLFF
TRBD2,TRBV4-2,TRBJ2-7,CASSHPTGVAGGVFDYEQYF
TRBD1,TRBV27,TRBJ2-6,CASSLEVGGVRSGANVLTF
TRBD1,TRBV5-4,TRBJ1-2,CASSPGTEVYGYTF
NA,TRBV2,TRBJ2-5,CASSRVSETQYF
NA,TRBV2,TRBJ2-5,CAILIETQYF
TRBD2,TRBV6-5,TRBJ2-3,CASSYGAGVWTDTQYF
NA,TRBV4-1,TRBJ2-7,CASSQEGGSYEQYF
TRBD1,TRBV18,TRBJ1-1,CASSPGQGANTEAFF
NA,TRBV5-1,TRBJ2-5,CASKEGRETQYF
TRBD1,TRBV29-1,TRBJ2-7,CSVKVGGGSYEQYF
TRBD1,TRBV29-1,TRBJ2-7,CSVTGVGLPDEQYF
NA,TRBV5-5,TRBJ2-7,CASLDDGVSYEQYF
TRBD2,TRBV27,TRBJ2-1,CASSLKAGDRDEQFF
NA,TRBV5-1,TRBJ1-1,CASSLAGGESSEAFF
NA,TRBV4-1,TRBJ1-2,CASSQDPGAGLGYTF
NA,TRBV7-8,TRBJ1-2,CASSSRGGYTF
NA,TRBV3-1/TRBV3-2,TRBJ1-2,CASSPKKRNYGYTF
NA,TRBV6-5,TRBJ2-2,CASSYFGFTGELFF
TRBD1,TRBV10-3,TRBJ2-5,CAINPGQGGQETQYF
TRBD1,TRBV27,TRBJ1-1,CASSLPGTGITEAFF
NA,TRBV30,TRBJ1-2,CACSTGTYGYTF
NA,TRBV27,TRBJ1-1,CASGERGYTEAFF
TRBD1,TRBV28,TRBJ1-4,CASRSNLPTGGLEKLFF
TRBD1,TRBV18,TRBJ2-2,CASSPTGQGVSGELFF
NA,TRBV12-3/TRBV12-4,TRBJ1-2,CASGSYYGYTF
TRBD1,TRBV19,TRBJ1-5,CASRATHRGGNQPQHF
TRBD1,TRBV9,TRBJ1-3,CASSVGGTGVGNTIYF
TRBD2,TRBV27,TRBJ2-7,CASSLGPPSGSYEQYF
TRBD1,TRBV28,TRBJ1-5,CASSLRQGANQPQHF
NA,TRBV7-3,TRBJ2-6,CASSFRGLASGANVLTF
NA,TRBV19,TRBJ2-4,CASSIGGRKNIQYF
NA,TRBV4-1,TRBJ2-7,CASSHSGEQYF
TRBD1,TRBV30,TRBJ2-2,CAGSRTGVVEGELFF
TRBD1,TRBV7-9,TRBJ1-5,CASSLGDRGVGQPQHF
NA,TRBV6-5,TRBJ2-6,CASSPQGLGANVLTF
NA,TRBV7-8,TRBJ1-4,CASSLASGGGEKLFF
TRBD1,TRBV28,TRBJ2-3,CASSLGTGRTDTQYF
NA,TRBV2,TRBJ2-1,CASRGPGTGANEQFF
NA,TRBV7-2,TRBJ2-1,CASSLELGPQFF
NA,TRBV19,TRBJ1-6,CAAQPDYNSPLHF
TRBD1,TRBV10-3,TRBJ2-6,CAINHGQGASTGANVLTF
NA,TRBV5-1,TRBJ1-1,CASRSILDTEAFF
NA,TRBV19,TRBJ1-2,CASSFRANYGYTF
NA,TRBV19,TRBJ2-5,CASRHWGETQYF
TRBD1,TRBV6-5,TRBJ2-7,CASSYSEGAYYEQYF
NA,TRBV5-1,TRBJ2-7,CASSLDFSLAYEQYF
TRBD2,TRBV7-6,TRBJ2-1,CASRLFSGGDFNEQFF
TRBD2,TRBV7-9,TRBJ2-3,CAAERGSTDTQYF